Listed below are T cell receptor beta chains from one sample, sequenced in a study of monozygotic twins with inflammatory bowel disease. TCRdb re-analyzed the 5' RACE reads; it lists each CDR3 protein once, without DNA. Here the sample table reports a few hundred thousand distinct CDR3 sequences. The source material was blood. These receptors all stem from a human donor with ulcerative colitis or Crohn's disease, or a healthy co-twin of an affected twin (not recorded which). The CDR3 runs from the conserved cysteine through the conserved F or W.

j_call v_call cdr3_aa
TRBJ2-7 TRBV6-5 CASSYSTQRTYEQYF
TRBJ2-7 TRBV10-3 CAISDGQFWEAQYF
TRBJ2-7 TRBV5-6 CASSFRDRGRGSSYEQYF
TRBJ2-1 TRBV6-1 CASSAGVLSYNEQFF
TRBJ2-7 TRBV24-1 CATSDFGDQLGQYF
TRBJ2-2 TRBV20-1 CSARGPLAGWNTGELFF
TRBJ1-2 TRBV2 CASRGQGTGGYTF
TRBJ2-1 TRBV19 CASSPPWDRVYNEQFF
TRBJ2-7 TRBV7-2 CASSLGQGGAYEQYF
TRBJ2-5 TRBV12-3/TRBV12-4 CASSLLPQETQYF
TRBJ2-5 TRBV12-3/TRBV12-4 CASSLRKTGGPQETQYF
TRBJ1-6 TRBV7-2 CASSLGRAGAYNSPLHF
TRBJ1-4 TRBV5-1 CASSSPGTAEKLFF
TRBJ1-4 TRBV3-1 CASSSATNEKLFF
TRBJ2-7 TRBV5-1 CASSFSGLPYEQYF
TRBJ2-1 TRBV4-1 CASSPTSSPYNEQFF
TRBJ2-7 TRBV10-3 CAISSGGPSVGEQYF
TRBJ1-1 TRBV19 CASRSLNRRATEAFF
TRBJ1-2 TRBV5-5 CASSSIRTANYGYTF
TRBJ2-1 TRBV20-1 CSARLAGGMPSYNEQFF
TRBJ2-2 TRBV6-4 CASGQLPNTGELFF
TRBJ1-1 TRBV7-8 CASSLRTGVTSEAFF
TRBJ2-3 TRBV5-1 CASSLQGITDTQYF
TRBJ2-7 TRBV9 CASSVASWPRDEQYF
TRBJ2-5 TRBV20-1 CSARRRRDSWETQYF
TRBJ1-5 TRBV4-1 CASSQHIRDRVDQPQHF
TRBJ1-2 TRBV28 CASSLELYGYTF
TRBJ2-3 TRBV27 CASSPYTPWRGVGSGTDTQYF
TRBJ1-1 TRBV6-5 CASSYSDRQNTEAFF
TRBJ2-7 TRBV7-2 CASSIRRGQGPPVEQYF
TRBJ2-1 TRBV7-2 CASSLAGLHYNEQFF
TRBJ2-3 TRBV7-9 CASSLGPGRQGTDTQYF
TRBJ2-2 TRBV5-1 CASSFQVEGHGELFF
TRBJ2-5 TRBV7-6 CASSSIGQIQETQYF
TRBJ2-3 TRBV7-3 CASSLYAETTDTQYF
TRBJ2-7 TRBV6-5 CASSYDMQRMWEQYF
TRBJ1-5 TRBV4-2 CASSRQGVGQPQHF
TRBJ2-1 TRBV20-1 CSASPGGVSYNEQFF
TRBJ2-1 TRBV6-2/TRBV6-3 CASSTLGLAGGPWTYNEQFF
TRBJ2-7 TRBV19 CASSRLISGVAGVGDYEQYF
TRBJ2-7 TRBV5-5 CASSLGDRGPLNSYEQYF
TRBJ1-6 TRBV19 CASSPTGGQGPPLHF
TRBJ2-7 TRBV11-2 CASSLEARRTGVFSYEQYF
TRBJ2-1 TRBV5-1 CASFPPGLAGTLAYNEQFF
TRBJ1-1 TRBV7-9 CASSSNVGAEAFF
TRBJ1-6 TRBV12-3/TRBV12-4 CASSLQQGAPLHF
TRBJ2-1 TRBV7-9 CASSRTGDEQFF
TRBJ2-1 TRBV5-1 CASSLQGAQNEQSF
TRBJ2-7 TRBV27 CASSFDRFSLDRAYEQYF
TRBJ2-5 TRBV20-1 CSARDRGQLAETQYF
TRBJ2-5 TRBV20-1 CSASRPGTAQETQYF
TRBJ2-7 TRBV24-1 CATSDSLTGRYEQYF
TRBJ1-4 TRBV30 CAWSVREEKLFF
TRBJ2-7 TRBV4-1 CASSQELIQGPDEQYF